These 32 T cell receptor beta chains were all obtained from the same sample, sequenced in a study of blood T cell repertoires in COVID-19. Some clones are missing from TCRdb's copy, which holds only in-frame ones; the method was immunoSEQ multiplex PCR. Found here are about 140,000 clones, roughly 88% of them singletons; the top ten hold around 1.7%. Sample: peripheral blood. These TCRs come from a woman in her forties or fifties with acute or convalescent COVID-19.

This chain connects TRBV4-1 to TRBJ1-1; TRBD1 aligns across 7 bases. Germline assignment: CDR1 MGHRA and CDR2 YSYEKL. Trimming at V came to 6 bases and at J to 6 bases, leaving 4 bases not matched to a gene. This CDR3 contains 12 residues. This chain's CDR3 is CASRRQGSEAFF. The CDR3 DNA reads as TGCGCCAGCAGGCGACAGGGATCTGAAGCTTTCTTT.

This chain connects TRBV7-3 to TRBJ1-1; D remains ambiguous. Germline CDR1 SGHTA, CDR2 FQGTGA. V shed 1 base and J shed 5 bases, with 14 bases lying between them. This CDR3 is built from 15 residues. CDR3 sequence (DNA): TGTGCCAGCAGCTTAAGATCCCAGGCTAATACTGAAGCTTTCTTT. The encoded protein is CASSLRSQANTEAFF. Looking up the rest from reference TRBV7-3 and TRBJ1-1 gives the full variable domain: GAGVSQTPSNKVTEKGKYVELRCDPISGHTALYWYRQSLGQGPEFLIYFQGTGAADDSGLPNDRFFAVRPEGSVSTLKIQRTERGDSAVYLCASSLRSQANTEAFFGQGTRLTVV.

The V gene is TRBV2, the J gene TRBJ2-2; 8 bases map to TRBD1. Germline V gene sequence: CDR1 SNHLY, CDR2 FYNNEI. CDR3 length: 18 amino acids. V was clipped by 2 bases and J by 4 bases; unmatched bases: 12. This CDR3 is CASSEYNSGTGPTGELFF. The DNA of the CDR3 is TGTGCCAGCAGTGAATATAATTCCGGGACAGGTCCCACCGGGGAGCTGTTTTTT.

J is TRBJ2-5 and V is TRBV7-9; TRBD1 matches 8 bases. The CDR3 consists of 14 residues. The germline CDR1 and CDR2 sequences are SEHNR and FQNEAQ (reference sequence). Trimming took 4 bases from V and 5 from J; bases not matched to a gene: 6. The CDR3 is CASSSWTGWETQYF. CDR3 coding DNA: TGTGCCAGCAGCTCCTGGACAGGGTGGGAGACCCAGTACTTC.

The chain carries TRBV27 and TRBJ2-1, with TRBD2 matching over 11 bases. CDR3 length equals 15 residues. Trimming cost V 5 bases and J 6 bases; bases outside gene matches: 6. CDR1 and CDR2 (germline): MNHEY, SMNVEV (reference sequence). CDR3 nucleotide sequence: TGTGCCAGCAGTCCCGGGACTAGCGGAACCAATGAGCAGTTCTTC. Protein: CASSPGTSGTNEQFF.

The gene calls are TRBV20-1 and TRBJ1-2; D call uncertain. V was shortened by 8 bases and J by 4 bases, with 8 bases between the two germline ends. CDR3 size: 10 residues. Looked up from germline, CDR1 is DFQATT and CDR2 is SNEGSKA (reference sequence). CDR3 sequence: CSLFSYGYTF. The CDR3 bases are TGCAGTCTATTCTCCTATGGCTACACCTTC.

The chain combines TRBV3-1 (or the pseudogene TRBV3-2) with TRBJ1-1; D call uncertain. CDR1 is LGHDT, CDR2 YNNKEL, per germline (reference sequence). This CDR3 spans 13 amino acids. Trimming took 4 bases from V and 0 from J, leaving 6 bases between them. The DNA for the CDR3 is TGTGCCAGCAGCCTTGCGGTGAACACTGAAGCTTTCTTT. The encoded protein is CASSLAVNTEAFF.

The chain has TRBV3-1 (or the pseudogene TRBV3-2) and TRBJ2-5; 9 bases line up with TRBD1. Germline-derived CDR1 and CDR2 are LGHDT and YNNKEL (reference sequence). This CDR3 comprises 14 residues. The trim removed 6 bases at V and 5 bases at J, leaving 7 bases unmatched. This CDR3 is CASSLGTGTETQYF. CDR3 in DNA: TGTGCCAGCAGTCTTGGGACAGGGACGGAGACCCAGTACTTC.

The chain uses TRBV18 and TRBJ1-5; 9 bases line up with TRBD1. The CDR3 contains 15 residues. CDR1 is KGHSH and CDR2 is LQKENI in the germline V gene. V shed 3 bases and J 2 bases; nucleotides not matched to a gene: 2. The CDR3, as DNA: TGTGCCAGCTCACCGGGACAGGGTGGCAATCAGCCCCAGCATTTT. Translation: CASSPGQGGNQPQHF.

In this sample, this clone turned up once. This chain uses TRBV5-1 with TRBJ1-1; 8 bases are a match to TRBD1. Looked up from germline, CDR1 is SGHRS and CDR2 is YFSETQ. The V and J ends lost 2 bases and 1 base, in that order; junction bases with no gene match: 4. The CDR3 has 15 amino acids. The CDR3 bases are TGCGCCAGCAGCTTACCAGGGGGCCCGAACACTGAAGCTTTCTTT. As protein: CASSLPGGPNTEAFF.

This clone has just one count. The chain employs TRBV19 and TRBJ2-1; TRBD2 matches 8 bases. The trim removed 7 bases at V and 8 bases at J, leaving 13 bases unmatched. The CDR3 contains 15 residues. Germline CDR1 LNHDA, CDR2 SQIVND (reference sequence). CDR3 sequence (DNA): TGTGCCAGTAAATCGTCCGGGAGGGCCTTTGATGAGCAGTTCTTC. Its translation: CASKSSGRAFDEQFF.

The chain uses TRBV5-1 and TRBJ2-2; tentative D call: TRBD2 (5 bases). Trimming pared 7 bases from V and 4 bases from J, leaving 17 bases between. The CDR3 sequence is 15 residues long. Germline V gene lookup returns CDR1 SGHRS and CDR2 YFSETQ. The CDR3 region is CASRLEGRSTGELFF. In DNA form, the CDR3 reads TGCGCCAGCCGCCTAGAGGGTCGTAGCACCGGGGAGCTGTTTTTT.

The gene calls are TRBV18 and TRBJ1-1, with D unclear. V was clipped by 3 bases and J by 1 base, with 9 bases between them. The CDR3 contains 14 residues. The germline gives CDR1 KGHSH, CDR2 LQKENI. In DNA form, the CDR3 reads TGTGCCAGCTCACCGGCGGCGGAGAACACTGAAGCTTTCTTT. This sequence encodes CASSPAAENTEAFF. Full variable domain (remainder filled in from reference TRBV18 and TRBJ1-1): NAGVMQNPRHLVRRRGQEARLRCSPMKGHSHVYWYRQLPEEGLKFMVYLQKENIIDESGMPKERFSAEFPKEGPSILRIQQVVRGDSAAYFCASSPAAENTEAFFGQGTRLTVV.

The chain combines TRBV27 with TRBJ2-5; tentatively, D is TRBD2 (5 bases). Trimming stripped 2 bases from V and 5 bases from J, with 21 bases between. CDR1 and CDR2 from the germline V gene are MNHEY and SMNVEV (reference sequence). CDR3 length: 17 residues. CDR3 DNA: TGTGCCAGCAGTTTAACGGGGTTTCACGGGATCAAGGAGACCCAGTACTTC. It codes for CASSLTGFHGIKETQYF.

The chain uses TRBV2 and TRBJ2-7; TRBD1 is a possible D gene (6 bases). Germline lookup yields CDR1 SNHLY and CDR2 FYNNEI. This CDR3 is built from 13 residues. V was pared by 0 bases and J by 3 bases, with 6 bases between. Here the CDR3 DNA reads TGTGCCAGCAGTGAAGCGACAGGCTACGAGCAGTACTTC. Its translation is CASSEATGYEQYF.

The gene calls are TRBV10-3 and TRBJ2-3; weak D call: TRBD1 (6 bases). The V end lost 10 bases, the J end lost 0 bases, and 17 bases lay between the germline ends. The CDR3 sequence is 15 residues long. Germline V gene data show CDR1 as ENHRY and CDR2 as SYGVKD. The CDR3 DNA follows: TGTGCCACCCAACCCTGGGACACTAGCACAGATACGCAGTATTTT. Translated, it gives CATQPWDTSTDTQYF.

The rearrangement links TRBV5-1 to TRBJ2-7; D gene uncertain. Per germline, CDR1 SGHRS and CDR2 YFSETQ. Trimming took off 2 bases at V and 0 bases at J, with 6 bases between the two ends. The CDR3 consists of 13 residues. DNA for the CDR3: TGCGCCAGCAGCTTAAGGAGCTCCTACGAGCAGTACTTC. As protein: CASSLRSSYEQYF. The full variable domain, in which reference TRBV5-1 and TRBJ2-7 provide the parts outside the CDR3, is KAGVTQTPRYLIKTRGQQVTLSCSPISGHRSVSWYQQTPGQGLQFLFEYFSETQRNKGNFPGRFSGRQFSNSRSEMNVSTLELGDSALYLCASSLRSSYEQYFGPGTRLTVT.

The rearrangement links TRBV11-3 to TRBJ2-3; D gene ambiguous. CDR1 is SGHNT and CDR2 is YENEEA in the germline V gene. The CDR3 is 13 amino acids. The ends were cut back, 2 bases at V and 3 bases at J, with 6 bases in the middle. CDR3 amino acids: CASSLPGTDTQYF. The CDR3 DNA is TGTGCCAGCAGCTTACCCGGGACAGATACGCAGTATTTT.

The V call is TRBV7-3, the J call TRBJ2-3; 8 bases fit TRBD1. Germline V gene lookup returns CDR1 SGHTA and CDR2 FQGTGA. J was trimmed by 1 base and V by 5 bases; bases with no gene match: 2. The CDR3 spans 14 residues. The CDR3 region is CASSPTGGTDTQYF. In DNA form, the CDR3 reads TGTGCCAGCAGCCCGACAGGGGGCACAGATACGCAGTATTTT.

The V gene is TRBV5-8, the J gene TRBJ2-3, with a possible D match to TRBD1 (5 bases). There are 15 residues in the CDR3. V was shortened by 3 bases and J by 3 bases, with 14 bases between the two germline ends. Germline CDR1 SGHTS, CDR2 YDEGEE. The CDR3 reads CASSSPRELTDTQYF. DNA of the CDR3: TGTGCCAGCAGCTCCCCCAGGGAACTTACAGATACGCAGTATTTT.

The CDR3 bases are TGCAGCGTTGACGATGCCCTAGGTCCTTGGGGCTACACCTTC. Protein sequence: CSVDDALGPWGYTF. The V and J genes are TRBV29-1 and TRBJ1-2; unclear D gene. V shed 3 bases and J shed 8 bases, with 19 bases lying between them. CDR1 is SQVTM, CDR2 ANQGSEA, per germline. The length of the CDR3 is 14 residues.

CDR3 nucleotide sequence: TGTGCCTGGAGTGGCAGGGGCCTAAATAGCAATCAGCCCCAGCATTTT. Translated, it gives CAWSGRGLNSNQPQHF. The rearrangement links TRBV30 to TRBJ1-5; tentatively, D is TRBD1 (6 bases). The V end was cut by 1 base, the J end by 0 bases, with 13 bases between. CDR1 GTSNPN and CDR2 SVGIG come from the germline V gene (reference sequence). This CDR3 is 16 amino acids long.

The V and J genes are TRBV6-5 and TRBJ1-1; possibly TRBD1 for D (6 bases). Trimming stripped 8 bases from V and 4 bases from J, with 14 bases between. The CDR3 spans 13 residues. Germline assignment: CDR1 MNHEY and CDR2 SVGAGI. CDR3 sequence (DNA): TGTGCCAGCGGGAGTACAGGGTTCACTGAAGCTTTCTTT. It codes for CASGSTGFTEAFF.

The CDR3 DNA reads as TGTGCCATCAGCCTACAGGGAAACACTGAAGCTTTCTTT. This codes for CAISLQGNTEAFF. J is TRBJ1-1 and V is TRBV10-3; weak D call: TRBD1 (6 bases). This CDR3 region has 13 residues. Trimming took off 6 bases at V and 2 bases at J, with 10 bases between the two ends. CDR1 is ENHRY and CDR2 is SYGVKD in the germline V gene.

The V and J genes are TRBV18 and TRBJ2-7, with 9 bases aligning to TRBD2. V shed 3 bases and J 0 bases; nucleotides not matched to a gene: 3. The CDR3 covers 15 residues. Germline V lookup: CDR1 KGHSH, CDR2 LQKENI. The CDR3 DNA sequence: TGTGCCAGCTCACCGGGCGGGGGGGGCTCCTACGAGCAGTACTTC. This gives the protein CASSPGGGGSYEQYF. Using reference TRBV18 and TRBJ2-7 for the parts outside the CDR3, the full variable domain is NAGVMQNPRHLVRRRGQEARLRCSPMKGHSHVYWYRQLPEEGLKFMVYLQKENIIDESGMPKERFSAEFPKEGPSILRIQQVVRGDSAAYFCASSPGGGGSYEQYFGPGTRLTVT.

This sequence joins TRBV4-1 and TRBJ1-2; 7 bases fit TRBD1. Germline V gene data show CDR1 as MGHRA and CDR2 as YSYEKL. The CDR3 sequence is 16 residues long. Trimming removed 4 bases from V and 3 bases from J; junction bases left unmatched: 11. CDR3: CASSPSGQAHDYGYTF. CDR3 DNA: TGCGCCAGCAGCCCAAGCGGACAGGCTCATGACTATGGCTACACCTTC.

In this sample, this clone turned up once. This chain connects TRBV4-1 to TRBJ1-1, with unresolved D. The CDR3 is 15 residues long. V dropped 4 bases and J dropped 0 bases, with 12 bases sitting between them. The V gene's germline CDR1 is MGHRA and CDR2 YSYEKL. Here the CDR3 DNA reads TGCGCCAGCAGCCCACCCGGTGTTTTGAACACTGAAGCTTTCTTT. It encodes CASSPPGVLNTEAFF.

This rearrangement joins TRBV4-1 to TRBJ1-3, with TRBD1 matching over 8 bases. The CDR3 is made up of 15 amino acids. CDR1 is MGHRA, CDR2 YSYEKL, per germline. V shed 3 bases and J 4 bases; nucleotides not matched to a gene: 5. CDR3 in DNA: TGCGCCAGCAGCCATCGGACAGGGCTCGGAAACACCATATATTTT. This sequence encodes CASSHRTGLGNTIYF.

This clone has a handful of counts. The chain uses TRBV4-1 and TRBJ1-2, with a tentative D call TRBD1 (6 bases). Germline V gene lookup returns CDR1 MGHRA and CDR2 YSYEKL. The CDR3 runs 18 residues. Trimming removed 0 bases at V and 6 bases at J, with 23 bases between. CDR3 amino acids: CASSQDHRVQGSGDGYTF. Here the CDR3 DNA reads TGCGCCAGCAGCCAAGATCATCGTGTCCAGGGGTCCGGCGATGGCTACACCTTC.

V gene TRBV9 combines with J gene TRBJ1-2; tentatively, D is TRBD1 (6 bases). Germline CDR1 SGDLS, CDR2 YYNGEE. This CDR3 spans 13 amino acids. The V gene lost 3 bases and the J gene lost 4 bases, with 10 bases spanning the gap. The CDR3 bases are TGTGCCAGCAGCGGAGGACAGTCCTATGGCTACACCTTC. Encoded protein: CASSGGQSYGYTF.

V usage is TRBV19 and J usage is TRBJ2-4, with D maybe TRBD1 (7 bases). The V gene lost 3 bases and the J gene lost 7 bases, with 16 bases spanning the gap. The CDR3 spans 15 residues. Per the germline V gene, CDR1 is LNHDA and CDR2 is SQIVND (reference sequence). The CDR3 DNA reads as TGTGCCAGTAGTATTTACGAGACAGGGAGGAACATTCAGTACTTC. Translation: CASSIYETGRNIQYF.

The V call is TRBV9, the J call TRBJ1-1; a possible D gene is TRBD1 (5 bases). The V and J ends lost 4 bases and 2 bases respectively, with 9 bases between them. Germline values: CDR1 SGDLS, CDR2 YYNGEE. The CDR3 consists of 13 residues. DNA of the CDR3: TGTGCCAGCAGCAAAGGGGTAAACACTGAAGCTTTCTTT. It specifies CASSKGVNTEAFF.